Below, 5 T cell receptor beta chains from the same sample are listed, as sequenced in a study of blood T cell repertoires in COVID-19. Profiling relied on immunoSEQ multiplex PCR, and the TCRdb table lists in-frame clones only, not all of them. The data show roughly 160,000 clones, 74% seen once. The sequenced sample was peripheral blood. These receptors originate from a woman of 80 years or more with acute or convalescent COVID-19.

This clone was seen a few times. The chain links TRBV24-1 to TRBJ2-6; D uncertain. V lost 6 bases and J lost 2, with 10 bases in between. The CDR3 consists of 15 residues. CDR1 is KGHDR, CDR2 SFDVKD, per germline. The CDR3 here is CATSPSEAGANVLTF. DNA for the CDR3: TGTGCCACCAGTCCGAGTGAGGCTGGGGCCAACGTCCTGACTTTC.

This clone came up many times. The chain employs TRBV7-3 and TRBJ2-1; 10 bases fit TRBD1. The CDR3 has 16 amino acids. Germline V gene sequence: CDR1 SGHTA, CDR2 FQGTGA. After removal of 0 bases from V and 10 bases from J, the junction contained 9 bases not matched to a gene. This chain's CDR3 is CASSLTGQGVSYEQFF. CDR3 sequence (DNA): TGTGCCAGCAGCTTAACCGGACAGGGGGTTTCATACGAGCAGTTCTTC.

This chain joins TRBV12-3 or TRBV12-4 and TRBJ2-7; the D is unclear. This CDR3 is 13 amino acids long. Trimming pared 6 bases from V and 0 bases from J, leaving 9 bases between. DNA of the CDR3: TGTGCCAGCAGCCCCACTCACTCCTACGAGCAGTACTTC. Protein: CASSPTHSYEQYF.

The rearrangement uses TRBV5-1 and TRBJ2-1, with 10 nucleotides matching TRBD2. V was clipped by 2 bases and J by 4 bases; unmatched bases: 3. Germline-derived CDR1 and CDR2 are SGHRS and YFSETQ. The CDR3 runs to 15 residues. CDR3 residues: CASSLGLAAYNEQFF. The CDR3 nucleotides read TGCGCCAGCAGCTTAGGACTAGCGGCTTACAATGAGCAGTTCTTC. The full variable domain, completed using reference TRBV5-1 and TRBJ2-1, is KAGVTQTPRYLIKTRGQQVTLSCSPISGHRSVSWYQQTPGQGLQFLFEYFSETQRNKGNFPGRFSGRQFSNSRSEMNVSTLELGDSALYLCASSLGLAAYNEQFFGPGTRLTVL.

The gene calls are TRBV19 and TRBJ2-7; 9 bases map to TRBD1. The ends lost 5 bases at V and 4 bases at J; junction bases unmatched: 6. The CDR3 extends over 14 amino acids. The germline CDR1 and CDR2 sequences are LNHDA and SQIVND (reference sequence). This chain's CDR3 is CASSSTGTGYEQYF. DNA of the CDR3: TGTGCCAGTAGTTCAACCGGGACAGGGTACGAGCAGTACTTC.